This is a list of T cell receptor beta chains from one sample in a study of cytomegalovirus exposure and HLA in healthy donors. Here immunoSEQ multiplex PCR was the method, and the copy in TCRdb shows in-frame clones only, minus some. Of over 100,000 clones listed, 80% to 90% are singletons. Sequenced input: PBMCs. These TCRs come from a woman aged 18-29 years in good health and CMV-seronegative. The CDR3 runs from the conserved cysteine through the conserved F or W. A D gene is named only where the DNA matches it firmly. Some rows mark clone size as missing; the rest say once, few, many or name a class of expanded clone.

cdr3_aa cdr3_nt j_call v_call clone_size d_call cdr3_length
CASSFGLDRGDVGYTF TGTGCCAGCAGCTTCGGTTTGGACAGGGGCGACGTCGGCTACACCTTC TRBJ1-2 TRBV7-9 once TRBD1 16
CASSGSGETEAFF TGTGCCAGCAGTGGAAGCGGTGAGACTGAAGCTTTCTTT TRBJ1-1 TRBV2 NA NA 13
CASSLGEGLDEQYF TGTGCCAGCAGCTTGGGGGAGGGCCTGGACGAGCAGTACTTC TRBJ2-7 TRBV2 once TRBD2 14
CASSSRDTGELFF TGTGCTAGCAGCTCACGAGACACCGGGGAGCTGTTTTTT TRBJ2-2 TRBV7-7 NA NA 13
CASSPATRGYTF TGTGCCAGTAGTCCCGCGACAAGAGGCTACACCTTC TRBJ1-2 TRBV19 NA NA 12
CASSRQGAETQYF TGCGCCAGCAGCCGACAGGGGGCAGAGACCCAGTACTTC TRBJ2-5 TRBV4-1 NA TRBD1 13
CASSDTTSGVQETQYF TGTGCCAGCAGCGATACGACTAGCGGGGTGCAAGAGACCCAGTACTTC TRBJ2-5 TRBV9 NA TRBD2 16
CASSLAGGAYNEQFF TGCGCCAGCAGCTTGGCCGGGGGGGCCTACAATGAGCAGTTCTTC TRBJ2-1 TRBV5-1 once TRBD2 15
CASSLLDRGSPLHF TGTGCCAGCAGCCTCCTGGACAGGGGCTCACCCCTCCACTTT TRBJ1-6 TRBV6-4 NA TRBD1 14
CASSPGGGSEETQYF TGCGCCAGCAGCCCCGGCGGGGGGTCAGAGGAGACCCAGTACTTC TRBJ2-5 TRBV5-1 NA TRBD2 15
CASRPTGGNEKLFF TGTGCCAGCAGACCGACGGGAGGGAATGAAAAACTGTTTTTT TRBJ1-4 TRBV6-5 NA NA 14
CATSRDRAGTEAFF TGTGCCACCAGCAGAGATAGGGCGGGTACTGAAGCTTTCTTT TRBJ1-1 TRBV15 few NA 14
CASSQDSRRGYGYTF TGCGCCAGCAGCCAAGACTCCAGAAGGGGCTATGGCTACACCTTC TRBJ1-2 TRBV4-1 NA NA 15
CASSTIAGLSYNEQFF TGCGCCAGCAGCACGATTGCCGGGTTATCCTACAATGAGCAGTTCTTC TRBJ2-1 TRBV5-1 NA NA 16
CASSDFRGSGYTF TGTGCCAGCAGTGATTTCAGGGGCAGTGGCTACACCTTC TRBJ1-2 TRBV6-1 NA NA 13
CASSHVAGETQYF TGCGCCAGCAGCCACGTGGCCGGGGAGACCCAGTACTTC TRBJ2-5 TRBV5-1 NA NA 13
CASSLFEQATEAFF TGCGCCAGCAGCTTGTTCGAACAGGCCACTGAAGCTTTCTTT TRBJ1-1 TRBV5-1 NA NA 14
CASSPGQADTQYF TGTGCCAGCTCACCGGGACAGGCAGATACGCAGTATTTT TRBJ2-3 TRBV18 NA TRBD1 13
CASSLDSGLQPQHF TGCGCCAGCAGCTTGGATTCAGGGCTCCAGCCCCAGCATTTT TRBJ1-5 TRBV5-1 NA NA 14
CASRFTGLQETQYF TGTGCCAGCAGATTTACAGGGTTACAAGAGACCCAGTACTTC TRBJ2-5 TRBV5-6 NA NA 14
CASSLVGIEQYF TGTGCCAGCAGCTTAGTTGGCATCGAGCAGTACTTC TRBJ2-7 TRBV7-9 NA NA 12
CASSIGGGETEAFF TGTGCCAGTAGTATAGGAGGGGGGGAAACTGAAGCTTTCTTT TRBJ1-1 TRBV19 NA NA 14
CASSPIQVFSGNTIYF TGTGCCAGCTCACCAATACAGGTTTTCTCTGGAAACACCATATATTTT TRBJ1-3 TRBV18 NA NA 16
CASSPPGLVNEQFF TGTGCCAGCAGCCCTCCGGGACTTGTAAATGAGCAGTTCTTC TRBJ2-1 TRBV7-8 NA NA 14
CASPFPGLSYNEQFF TGTGCCAGCCCCTTCCCGGGACTGTCCTACAATGAGCAGTTCTTC TRBJ2-1 TRBV7-2 NA NA 15
CASSSGTGIGNTIYF TGTGCCAGCAGCTCAGGGACAGGAATCGGAAACACCATATATTTT TRBJ1-3 TRBV7-6 NA TRBD1 15
CASSIQGRTDTQYF TGTGCCAGCAGCATACAGGGGCGCACAGATACGCAGTATTTT TRBJ2-3 TRBV7-8 NA TRBD1 14
CASSWAGATTDTQYF TGCGCCAGCAGCTGGGCGGGGGCGACCACAGATACGCAGTATTTT TRBJ2-3 TRBV5-1 NA NA 15